Presented here are 17 T cell receptor beta chains from one specimen sequenced in a study of T cell clusters in autoimmune cytopenias. Tens of thousands of genome equivalents of blood DNA were amplified for TRB. TRB rearrangements were amplified by touch-down multiplex PCR with mixed TRB-A/B primers. TCRdb reanalyzed the multiplex PCR reads and collapses them to one entry per CDR3 protein, without DNA. The sample's table shows approximately 11,000 distinct CDR3 sequences. In addition, the sample was reused for a study of T cell repertoires in aging, cancer and after chemotherapy.

The sample taken for sequencing was peripheral blood. The receptor source for this set is a human donor in good health.

This clonotype is labeled medium-sized based on frequency. J is TRBJ1-6 and V is TRBV30; TCRdb's D gene call, TRBD1, goes unchecked for lack of DNA. Germline V lookup: CDR1 GTSNPN, CDR2 SVGIG (reference sequence). This CDR3 has 14 amino acids. The CDR3 protein is CAWSGGQGTLPLHF.

This chain uses TRBV18 with TRBJ2-5. The germline V gene encodes CDR1 KGHSH and CDR2 LQKENI. The length of the CDR3 is 13 residues. CDR3 loop: CASSPEFLGAQYF.

The chain recombines TRBV6-2 or TRBV6-3 with TRBJ2-1. This CDR3 is 13 amino acids long. Germline CDR1 MNHEY, CDR2 SVGEGT. The CDR3 loop is CASSYLSDNEQFF.

This sequence joins TRBV12-3 or TRBV12-4 and TRBJ1-1. The CDR3 has 14 amino acids. CDR3 loop: CASSMWTGNTEAFF.

The chain recombines TRBV6-1 with TRBJ2-3; absent DNA, TCRdb's TRBD2 call cannot be checked. The CDR3 runs to 13 residues. Germline assignment: CDR1 MNHNS and CDR2 SASEGT. CDR3 sequence: CAGTSGGTDTQYF.

The chain is built from TRBV12-3 or TRBV12-4 and TRBJ2-5. The CDR3 runs to 14 residues. The chain's CDR3 is CASSSRGDQETQYF.

The chain recombines TRBV24-1 with TRBJ2-7; TCRdb proposes TRBD1, but this gene call is untestable without DNA. Per the germline V gene, CDR1 is KGHDR and CDR2 is SFDVKD. The CDR3 sequence is 15 residues long. The CDR3 region is CATSARGQGTYEQYF.

The V call is TRBV11-2, the J call TRBJ1-3. This CDR3 is 17 amino acids long. Germline-derived CDR1 and CDR2 are SGHAT and FQNNGV. CDR3 region: CASSPLVGDFSGNTIYF.

The CDR3 loop is CASSEETPERYSNQPQHF. The chain combines TRBV6-1 with TRBJ1-5. Germline V gives CDR1 MNHNS, CDR2 SASEGT. The CDR3 runs 18 residues.

The chain employs TRBV20-1 and TRBJ2-3. Germline V gene data show CDR1 as DFQATT and CDR2 as SNEGSKA (reference sequence). This CDR3 comprises 14 residues. This CDR3 reads CSARVGASTDTQYF.

CDR3 region: CAITGKGETGNQPQHF. The chain recombines TRBV10-3 with TRBJ1-5; there is no DNA to check the TCRdb D call of TRBD1. The CDR3 extends over 16 amino acids. The germline CDR1 and CDR2 sequences are ENHRY and SYGVKD.

This clonotype counts as medium-sized by frequency. The gene calls are TRBV7-3 and TRBJ2-1; TCRdb's D call, TRBD2, is unchecked because there is no DNA. The CDR3 covers 18 residues. Germline CDR1 and CDR2: SGHTA and FQGTGA. The CDR3 region is CASSLVERLAGGMNEQFF.

This chain links TRBV6-1 with TRBJ1-6. CDR1 and CDR2 (germline): MNHNS, SASEGT. The CDR3 extends over 13 amino acids. The CDR3 protein is CASSETEQSPLHF.

The genes are TRBV20-1 and TRBJ2-3; the D gene TCRdb calls, TRBD2, cannot be checked with no DNA. This CDR3 region has 15 residues. Germline V CDR1 and CDR2: DFQATT, SNEGSKA (reference sequence). The CDR3: CSATTSGGSTDTQYF.

The chain carries TRBV28 and TRBJ2-2; TCRdb's D call, TRBD1, is unchecked because there is no DNA. The germline CDR1 and CDR2 sequences are MDHEN and SYDVKM. The CDR3 covers 12 residues. CDR3 in amino acids: CASSSQGGELFF. Full variable domain (outside the CDR3, taken from reference TRBV28 and TRBJ2-2): DVKVTQSSRYLVKRTGEKVFLECVQDMDHENMFWYRQDPGLGLRLIYFSYDVKMKEKGDIPEGYSVSREKKERFSLILESASTNQTSMYLCASSSQGGELFFGEGSRLTVL.

This clonotype is deemed medium-sized (0.01 to 0.1%) by its frequency. This chain connects TRBV30 to TRBJ1-6. The germline V gene encodes CDR1 GTSNPN and CDR2 SVGIG (reference sequence). The CDR3 loop spans 15 amino acids. The CDR3 is CAWSVHSDPNSPLHF.

The chain links TRBV7-2 to TRBJ2-3; TCRdb outputs TRBD2, but without DNA this stays unchecked. This CDR3 is 18 amino acids long. The V gene's germline CDR1 is SGHTA and CDR2 FQGNSA. This CDR3 reads CASSLRQGGLAGSDTQYF.